Listed below are T cell receptor beta chains from one sample, sequenced in a study of blood T cells in healthy people across ages. In TCRdb, the 5' RACE reads were re-called with MiXCR into one record per CDR3 protein. The table lists about 730,000 distinct CDR3 sequences, about 40% of them singletons, with around 20% in the top ten. The sequenced sample consisted of blood. Every receptor here comes from a woman in her sixties or seventies in good health. CDR3s include the opening cysteine and the closing phenylalanine or tryptophan. D genes are given only for firm matches. Size values are once, few and many counts, or a class for expanded clones, and some rows have none.

d_gene,abundance,j_gene,v_gene,CDR3aa,CDR3nt
TRBD2,.,TRBJ2-7,TRBV4-3,CASSQAHGRAGSYEQYF,TGCGCCAGCAGCCAAGCCCACGGGCGAGCGGGAAGTTACGAGCAGTACTTC
TRBD2,.,TRBJ2-7,TRBV12-3/TRBV12-4,CASRARGGYNEQYF,TGTGCCAGTAGGGCCCGGGGGGGTTACAATGAGCAGTACTTC
TRBD2,.,TRBJ2-2,TRBV6-6,CASSFRAGGNTGELFF,TGTGCCAGCAGTTTCCGAGCGGGGGGTAACACCGGGGAGCTGTTTTTT
.,.,TRBJ2-1,TRBV7-9,CASSSTSADKQFF,TGTGCCAGCAGCTCCACGTCGGCGGATAAGCAGTTCTTC
.,.,TRBJ1-2,TRBV18,CASSPPADNYGYTF,TGTGCCAGCTCACCACCGGCAGATAACTATGGCTACACCTTC
.,once,TRBJ1-2,TRBV7-8,CASSLVPDVNYGYTF,TGTGCCAGCAGCTTAGTACCGGACGTTAACTATGGCTACACCTTC
TRBD2,once,TRBJ2-1,TRBV18,CASSPAVTWTSSFQETQFF,TGTGCCAGCTCACCGGCAGTAACCTGGACTAGCAGTTTCCAAGAGACCCAGTTCTTC
.,.,TRBJ2-5,TRBV6-5,CASSYSAGPLDEQYF,TGTGCCAGCAGTTACTCGGCGGGACCCCTCGATGAGCAGTACTTC
.,.,TRBJ2-7,TRBV29-1,CSVVTSGRRLSDEQYF,TGCAGCGTTGTCACTAGTGGGAGGCGATTATCGGACGAGCAGTACTTC
.,many,TRBJ2-3,TRBV5-6,CASSAGSTDTQYF,TGTGCCAGCAGCGCAGGGAGCACAGATACGCAGTATTTT
.,.,TRBJ2-3,TRBV29-1,CSVEQTSSTDTQYF,TGCAGCGTTGAACAGACTTCTAGCACAGATACGCAGTATTTT
TRBD1,few,TRBJ2-5,TRBV7-3,CASSSRQGGWETQYF,TGTGCCAGCAGCTCAAGACAGGGGGGTTGGGAGACCCAGTACTTC
.,.,TRBJ2-7,TRBV5-1,CASSLAVGTHEQYF,TGCGCCAGCAGCTTGGCCGTGGGGACCCACGAGCAGTACTTC
.,.,TRBJ2-5,TRBV4-1,CASSQGADIQETQYF,TGCGCCAGCAGCCAAGGGGCAGACATCCAAGAGACCCAGTACTTC
.,.,TRBJ2-7,TRBV20-1,CSAGRRQAHSYEQYF,TGCAGTGCGGGACGTAGACAGGCACACTCCTACGAGCAGTACTTC
TRBD2,many,TRBJ2-7,TRBV29-1,CSVGPSGYEQYF,TGCAGCGTTGGCCCTAGCGGCTACGAGCAGTACTTC
.,few,TRBJ2-1,TRBV28,CASSPPGGEQFF,TGTGCCAGCAGTCCCCCTGGTGGTGAGCAGTTCTTC
TRBD2,few,TRBJ2-1,TRBV7-3,CASSLTSGGNYNEQFF,TGTGCCAGCAGCTTAACTAGCGGGGGGAATTACAATGAGCAGTTCTTC
.,many,TRBJ2-1,TRBV7-2,CASSPSRGVGSYNEQFF,TGTGCCAGCAGCCCCTCGAGGGGGGTAGGGTCCTACAATGAGCAGTTCTTC
.,.,TRBJ2-1,TRBV9,CASSGGMGLYNEQFF,TGTGCCAGCAGCGGGGGAATGGGGCTCTACAATGAGCAGTTCTTC
.,many,TRBJ2-3,TRBV7-2,CASSLGLYTDTQYF,TGTGCCAGCAGCTTAGGGCTATACACAGATACGCAGTATTTT
.,few,TRBJ2-7,TRBV6-1,CASIEGGYYEQYF,TGTGCCAGCATCGAGGGCGGCTACTACGAGCAGTACTTC
.,few,TRBJ2-3,TRBV20-1,CSARDGGAVDTQYF,TGCAGTGCTAGAGATGGGGGGGCAGTAGATACGCAGTATTTT
.,few,TRBJ1-5,TRBV9,CASSVGNQPQHF,TGTGCCAGCAGTGTGGGGAATCAGCCCCAGCATTTT
TRBD2,.,TRBJ2-1,TRBV12-3/TRBV12-4,CASSLLADLYNEQFF,TGTGCCAGCAGTCTACTAGCGGATCTCTACAATGAGCAGTTCTTC
.,few,TRBJ1-4,TRBV7-2,CASSPGQSRGELFF,TGTGCCAGCAGTCCTGGACAGTCCCGAGGAGAACTGTTTTTT
TRBD2,few,TRBJ2-1,TRBV25-1,CASSEFGGGDNEQFF,TGTGCCAGCAGTGAATTCGGCGGGGGAGACAATGAGCAGTTCTTC
.,.,TRBJ2-3,TRBV9,CARSVEISSDTQYF,TGTGCCCGCAGCGTAGAGATTAGTTCAGATACGCAGTATTTT
.,.,TRBJ2-2,TRBV28,CASIKVDTGELFF,TGTGCCAGCATAAAAGTAGACACCGGGGAGCTGTTTTTT
TRBD1,once,TRBJ2-3,TRBV5-1,CASGDRAASDTQYF,TGCGCCAGCGGCGACAGGGCGGCATCAGATACGCAGTATTTT
.,few,TRBJ1-6,TRBV20-1,CSARTGPLSPLHF,TGCAGTGCTCGTACCGGGCCCCTCTCACCCCTCCACTTT
.,.,TRBJ2-1,TRBV10-3,CAISDGDSRYNEQFF,TGTGCCATCAGTGACGGAGACTCACGATACAATGAGCAGTTCTTC
.,many,TRBJ1-6,TRBV6-6,CASRSGLRLSPYSPLHF,TGTGCCAGCAGATCGGGCCTCAGGTTGTCGCCTTATTCACCCCTCCACTTT